The 24 T cell receptor beta chains given below trace back to one sample, sequenced in a study of cytomegalovirus exposure and HLA in healthy donors. Primers for the PCR totalled 60 Vbeta and 13 Jbeta. Here immunoSEQ multiplex PCR was the method, and the copy in TCRdb shows in-frame clones only, minus some. The sample contains over 100,000 clones, around 79% of which appear only once. The sample consisted of PBMCs. Every receptor here comes from a woman aged 40-49 years in good health and CMV-seropositive.

This clone was observed a single time. The rearrangement joins TRBV7-2 to TRBJ2-5; 8 bases fit TRBD2. CDR1 is SGHTA and CDR2 is FQGNSA in the germline V gene. V lost 5 bases and J lost 5; bases outside the gene matches: 13. The CDR3 sequence is 16 residues long. This chain's CDR3 is CASSPSRGGDWETQYF. CDR3 nucleotides: TGTGCCAGCAGCCCATCCCGGGGGGGGGATTGGGAGACCCAGTACTTC.

The CDR3 DNA follows: TGTGCCAGTAGTCTAGGCGACAGGGCCAATGAAAAACTGTTTTTT. This codes for CASSLGDRANEKLFF. The gene calls are TRBV19 and TRBJ1-4; TRBD1 aligns across 7 bases. The CDR3 extends over 15 amino acids. Looked up from germline, CDR1 is LNHDA and CDR2 is SQIVND (reference sequence). V trimming: 5 bases; J trimming: 5 bases; junction bases outside the gene matches: 8.

V usage is TRBV5-6 and J usage is TRBJ2-3, with TRBD1 matching 9 bases. J was trimmed by 0 bases and V by 1 base; bases with no gene match: 12. Germline V lookup: CDR1 SGHDT, CDR2 YYEEEE. This CDR3 is 19 amino acids long. CDR3 residues: CASSLRLTGGALSTDTQYF. The DNA for the CDR3 is TGTGCCAGCAGCTTGCGCCTAACAGGGGGCGCGTTAAGCACAGATACGCAGTATTTT.

This clone was counted a few times. The chain joins TRBV4-1 to TRBJ2-7; maybe TRBD1 (5 bases). This CDR3 has 15 amino acids. Germline assignment: CDR1 MGHRA and CDR2 YSYEKL. V shed 4 bases and J shed 3 bases, with 16 bases lying between them. The CDR3 loop reads CASSPAQGGLYEQYF. The CDR3 bases are TGCGCCAGCAGCCCCGCGCAGGGTGGGCTCTACGAGCAGTACTTC.

The chain links TRBV11-3 to TRBJ2-7; a weak D match, TRBD1 (6 bases). The CDR3 totals 13 residues. V lost 4 bases and J lost 9, with 16 bases in between. Germline CDR1 reads SGHNT; CDR2 reads YENEEA. CDR3 nucleotide sequence: TGTGCCAGCAGCTCGCAACAGGGATCGATGCAGTACTTC. As protein: CASSSQQGSMQYF.

V is TRBV19 and J is TRBJ1-1; 7 positions match TRBD1. J lost 5 bases, V lost 4 bases, and 16 bases had no gene match. The CDR3 runs 17 residues. CDR1 and CDR2 from the germline V gene are LNHDA and SQIVND (reference sequence). The CDR3 here is CASSRTHILRQGTEAFF. In DNA, the CDR3 is TGTGCCAGTAGTAGGACCCACATCCTAAGACAGGGTACTGAAGCTTTCTTT.

The chain is built from TRBV4-3 and TRBJ1-2; 8 nucleotides line up with TRBD1. Per germline, CDR1 LGHNA and CDR2 YSLEER. This CDR3 has 18 amino acids. Trimming at V came to 5 bases and at J to 8 bases, leaving 22 bases not matched to a gene. This CDR3 is CASSNIILGQGHLWGYTF. The CDR3, as DNA: TGCGCCAGCAGCAATATAATATTAGGACAGGGCCATCTTTGGGGCTACACCTTC.

This clone was counted at least ten times. The rearrangement links TRBV5-4 to TRBJ2-5, with D possibly TRBD1 on 6 matching bases. The V end lost 6 bases, the J end lost 4 bases, and 16 bases lay between the germline ends. Germline CDR1 is SGHNT and CDR2 is YYREEE (reference sequence). The CDR3 has 14 residues. CDR3 sequence reads: CASTPRDTGETQYF. The CDR3 nucleotides read TGTGCCAGCACTCCACGGGACACCGGAGAGACCCAGTACTTC. Using reference TRBV5-4 and TRBJ2-5 for the parts outside the CDR3, the full variable domain is ETGVTQSPTHLIKTRGQQVTLRCSSQSGHNTVSWYQQALGQGPQFIFQYYREEENGRGNFPPRFSGLQFPNYSSELNVNALELDDSALYLCASTPRDTGETQYFGPGTRLLVL.

This chain uses TRBV11-2 with TRBJ1-1; D is perhaps TRBD1 (5 bases). The ends were cut back, 5 bases at V and 4 bases at J, with 11 bases in the middle. CDR1 and CDR2 (germline): SGHAT, FQNNGV. This CDR3 contains 13 residues. The CDR3 loop reads CASSRRGGTEAFF. The CDR3 DNA reads as TGTGCCAGCAGCCGCCGGGGGGGCACTGAAGCTTTCTTT.

This rearrangement joins TRBV5-8 to TRBJ1-3; TRBD1 agrees at 10 bases. The germline V gene encodes CDR1 SGHTS and CDR2 YDEGEE. The J segment lost 5 bases and the V segment lost 1 base, leaving 3 bases of the junction unmatched. The CDR3 covers 15 residues. Here the CDR3 reads CASSLSGQGRNTIYF. CDR3 nucleotides: TGTGCCAGCAGCTTGTCGGGACAGGGGAGAAACACCATATATTTT.

This chain connects TRBV7-9 to TRBJ1-1; 12 bases line up with TRBD1. V lost 4 bases, J lost 8 bases, and 5 bases stayed unmatched. Looked up from germline, CDR1 is SEHNR and CDR2 is FQNEAQ (reference sequence). This CDR3 is 14 amino acids long. The CDR3 coding sequence is TGTGCCAGCAGCTGGGGGGGACAGGGGGCCGAAGCTTTCTTT. This sequence encodes CASSWGGQGAEAFF.

This chain connects TRBV6-6 to TRBJ1-5; TRBD1 matches at 8 bases. V lost 7 bases and J lost 7; bases outside the gene matches: 6. This CDR3 is built from 13 residues. Germline V gene sequence: CDR1 MNHNY, CDR2 SVGAGI (reference sequence). Written as DNA, the CDR3 is TGTGCCAGCACCCAGGGGGCAGGACAGCCCCAGCATTTT. Its protein product is CASTQGAGQPQHF.

The chain uses TRBV7-6 and TRBJ2-3; TRBD1 agrees at 10 bases. The V gene end was trimmed by 4 bases and the J gene end by 7 bases; junction bases not matched to a gene: 14. This CDR3 has 17 amino acids. Germline loops: CDR1 SGHVS, CDR2 FNYEAQ. CDR3 protein: CASSWGGLGQGTNTQYF. CDR3 nucleotides: TGTGCCAGCAGCTGGGGGGGGTTGGGACAGGGGACAAATACGCAGTATTTT.

The V call is TRBV11-2, the J call TRBJ1-3, with D unclear. CDR1 SGHAT and CDR2 FQNNGV come from the germline V gene. This CDR3 contains 17 residues. V was clipped by 1 base and J by 2 bases, with 15 bases between them. The CDR3 sequence is CASSLVGSLLPGNTIYF. In DNA, the CDR3 is TGTGCCAGCAGCTTAGTTGGCTCCCTCCTTCCTGGAAACACCATATATTTT.

This clone has a handful of counts. The CDR3 DNA follows: TGTGCCAGCAGTCTCTCGGTGGGAGGGACTGGAAACACCATATATTTT. It codes for CASSLSVGGTGNTIYF. The chain carries TRBV9 and TRBJ1-3; D is ambiguous. Trimming stripped 5 bases from V and 2 bases from J, with 17 bases between. Germline V lookup: CDR1 SGDLS, CDR2 YYNGEE. The CDR3 sequence is 16 residues long.

The chain recombines TRBV18 with TRBJ1-1; no clear D gene. CDR3 length: 16 residues. Germline lookup yields CDR1 KGHSH and CDR2 LQKENI. V was pared by 3 bases and J by 0 bases, with 14 bases between. The DNA of the CDR3 is TGTGCCAGCTCACCTTTTGATCGAGCCATGAACACTGAAGCTTTCTTT. It encodes CASSPFDRAMNTEAFF.

This clone has a single count. CDR3 nucleotides: TGCGCCAGCAGCCAAGATGGCGCGGGGGACTCAGATACGCAGTATTTT. Its translation: CASSQDGAGDSDTQYF. This chain connects TRBV4-3 to TRBJ2-3; 7 nucleotides match TRBD2. V shed 0 bases and J 4 bases; nucleotides not matched to a gene: 7. This CDR3 is 16 amino acids long. Germline V gives CDR1 LGHNA, CDR2 YSLEER.

The genes are TRBV5-1 and TRBJ2-5; TRBD2 matches 11 bases. Looked up from germline, CDR1 is SGHRS and CDR2 is YFSETQ. This CDR3 comprises 16 residues. Trimming cost V 4 bases and J 2 bases; bases outside gene matches: 7. The DNA of the CDR3 is TGCGCCAGCAGCCCGGAGGTAGCGGGGGGGCAAGAGACCCAGTACTTC. Encoded protein: CASSPEVAGGQETQYF.

The rearrangement joins TRBV6-1 to TRBJ1-1; 7 nucleotides agree with TRBD1. The ends lost 6 bases at V and 0 bases at J; junction bases unmatched: 4. CDR3 length: 14 residues. Germline CDR1 is MNHNS and CDR2 is SASEGT. This CDR3 is CASSRDSLNTEAFF. CDR3 bases: TGTGCCAGCAGCAGGGACAGCCTGAACACTGAAGCTTTCTTT.

V gene TRBV7-3 combines with J gene TRBJ2-5, with 10 bases fitting TRBD2. This CDR3 spans 15 amino acids. In germline, CDR1 is SGHTA, CDR2 FQGTGA. Trimming at V came to 8 bases and at J to 5 bases, leaving 11 bases not matched to a gene. CDR3 sequence reads: CASSYSGRAGETQYF. CDR3 bases: TGTGCCAGCTCTTACAGCGGGAGGGCCGGGGAGACCCAGTACTTC.

The V gene is TRBV6-1, the J gene TRBJ2-3, with 12 bases lining up with TRBD2. Germline CDR1 reads MNHNS; CDR2 reads SASEGT. The CDR3 is made up of 17 amino acids. V lost 2 bases and J lost 4; bases outside the gene matches: 7. The CDR3 DNA sequence: TGTGCCAGCAGTGAAATTGGACTAGCGGGACGGGCAGATACGCAGTATTTT. Translating it yields CASSEIGLAGRADTQYF.

The V gene is TRBV7-9, the J gene TRBJ1-1; D gene ambiguous. CDR1 and CDR2 (germline): SEHNR, FQNEAQ (reference sequence). The CDR3 length is 13 residues. With 1 base removed from V and 2 bases from J, the gap between germline ends came to 5 bases. The CDR3 sequence: CASSLGDNTEAFF. CDR3 nucleotide sequence: TGTGCCAGCAGCTTAGGCGATAACACTGAAGCTTTCTTT.

This sequence joins TRBV7-9 and TRBJ2-1, with D maybe TRBD1 (5 bases). This CDR3 has 13 residues. Looked up from germline, CDR1 is SEHNR and CDR2 is FQNEAQ (reference sequence). Trimming pared 5 bases from V and 3 bases from J, leaving 8 bases between. The CDR3 DNA sequence: TGTGCCAGCAGCCTAGACAGCTACAATGAGCAGTTCTTC. The encoded protein is CASSLDSYNEQFF. Combining the CDR3 with reference TRBV7-9 and TRBJ2-1 gives the whole variable domain DTGVSQNPRHKITKRGQNVTFRCDPISEHNRLYWYRQTLGQGPEFLTYFQNEAQLEKSRLLSDRFSAERPKGSFSTLEIQRTEQGDSAMYLCASSLDSYNEQFFGPGTRLTVL.

The rearrangement uses TRBV29-1 and TRBJ2-4; TRBD2 matches at 12 bases. CDR3 size: 16 residues. The V gene's germline CDR1 is SQVTM and CDR2 ANQGSEA. Trimming at V came to 7 bases and at J to 4 bases, leaving 11 bases not matched to a gene. CDR3 protein: CSAGDRGLAGKNIQYF. In DNA form, the CDR3 reads TGCAGCGCCGGGGACAGAGGACTAGCGGGGAAAAACATTCAGTACTTC. The complete variable domain, with remaining parts taken from reference TRBV29-1 and TRBJ2-4, reads SAVISQKPSRDICQRGTSLTIQCQVDSQVTMMFWYRQQPGQSLTLIATANQGSEATYESGFVIDKFPISRPNLTFSTLTVSNMSPEDSSIYLCSAGDRGLAGKNIQYFGAGTRLSVL.